Included here is one T cell receptor beta chain sequence, with context. Antigen: not known. This sample was taken from a study of shared clonotypes between healthy human individuals. General study findings and limits: Blood was the sole source, and tissue repertoires probably differ. Sorted-subset sequencing was shown by rarefaction to be incomplete despite large depth.

CD45RO+ cells were combined with CCR7-negative CD45RA+ TemRA cells to form CD8 memory. Deep-level running was used for the assay. The repertoire was sequenced with immunoSEQ multiplex PCR; TCRdb's copy has only in-frame clones and lacks some. Of about 690,000 clones listed, less than 95% are singletons. Material: memory CD8+ T cells from PBMCs. Subset specified: CD45RO+ cells pooled with CCR7-negative TemRA cells. The clonotype comes from a man in his late teens or twenties in good health. Some clones in this sample may be carry-over from other donors' samples.

In DNA form, the CDR3 reads TGTGCCAGCAGCGTAGGACAGGGCAGTGAGCAGTTCTTC. It is translated as CASSVGQGSEQFF. V is TRBV9 and J is TRBJ2-1; the match to TRBD1 covers 7 bases. Germline V gene data show CDR1 as SGDLS and CDR2 as YYNGEE. The CDR3 has 13 residues. Trimming cost V 0 bases and J 9 bases; bases outside gene matches: 3.